The 10 T cell receptor beta chains below come from one sample, sequenced in a study of blood T cell repertoires in COVID-19. Assay: immunoSEQ multiplex PCR; the TCRdb copy retains only in-frame clones and omits some. This table holds 120,000 to 150,000 clones, 88% found once. Sequencing was performed on peripheral blood. These receptors originate from a man aged 55 to 70 with active or convalescent COVID-19.

The rearrangement joins TRBV28 to TRBJ1-5; TRBD1 agrees at 10 bases. The germline CDR1 and CDR2 sequences are MDHEN and SYDVKM. V lost 7 bases, J lost 7 bases, and 10 bases stayed unmatched. This CDR3 is 15 amino acids long. The CDR3 is CASTLRDRGRQPQHF. The CDR3 DNA sequence: TGTGCCAGCACCCTCCGGGACAGGGGACGGCAGCCCCAGCATTTT.

Only one count was recorded for this clone. No conserved phenylalanine or tryptophan is present at the end of the CDR3, so a read error is the likely explanation. This chain joins TRBV29-1 and TRBJ1-1; D not resolved. Trimming cost V 6 bases and J 0 bases, with 8 bases left between them. This CDR3 is 12 amino acids long. From germline, CDR1 is SQVTM and CDR2 ANQGSEA. The CDR3 DNA reads TGCAGCGTGGCGGGATTGAACACTGAAGCTTTCCTT. It specifies CSVAGLNTEAFL.

V is TRBV6-5 and J is TRBJ2-4; 9 bases map to TRBD1. After removal of 5 bases from V and 3 bases from J, the junction contained 5 bases not matched to a gene. The germline CDR1 and CDR2 sequences are MNHEY and SVGAGI. CDR3 length equals 15 residues. CDR3 residues: CASSQQGAGKNIQYF. The CDR3 DNA reads TGTGCCAGCAGTCAACAGGGGGCTGGCAAAAACATTCAGTACTTC.

The chain employs TRBV6-5 and TRBJ2-1, with 10 bases lining up with TRBD2. With 6 bases clipped from V and 9 bases from J, the junction kept 11 bases outside the gene matches. The CDR3 is made up of 15 amino acids. The germline V gene encodes CDR1 MNHEY and CDR2 SVGAGI. The chain's CDR3 is CASRPAGLARGEQFF. CDR3 sequence (DNA): TGTGCCAGCAGACCAGCGGGACTAGCGAGGGGTGAGCAGTTCTTC.

The DNA for the CDR3 is TGTGCCAGCAGCCAAGATAAGGCAGGGGAATATGGCTACACCTTC. Its protein is CASSQDKAGEYGYTF. The rearrangement uses TRBV4-2 and TRBJ1-2, with D possibly being TRBD1 (6 bases). V lost 0 bases and J lost 5, with 13 bases in between. The germline gives CDR1 LGHNA, CDR2 YNFKEQ. This CDR3 contains 15 residues.

The chain joins TRBV18 to TRBJ1-1, with D perhaps matching TRBD1 (5 bases). V lost 2 bases, J lost 4 bases, and 17 bases lay in between. The CDR3 has 16 amino acids. The V gene's germline CDR1 is KGHSH and CDR2 LQKENI. Here the CDR3 DNA reads TGTGCCAGCTCACCAGCCCCAGTTCTAAGGGGCACTGAAGCTTTCTTT. Amino acids: CASSPAPVLRGTEAFF. The full variable domain, with the rest looked up from reference TRBV18 and TRBJ1-1, is NAGVMQNPRHLVRRRGQEARLRCSPMKGHSHVYWYRQLPEEGLKFMVYLQKENIIDESGMPKERFSAEFPKEGPSILRIQQVVRGDSAAYFCASSPAPVLRGTEAFFGQGTRLTVV.

The CDR3 protein is CASSLSGFPGQYF. CDR3 DNA sequence: TGTGCCAGCAGCCTTTCCGGGTTTCCGGGGCAGTACTTC. The chain combines TRBV28 with TRBJ2-7; D gene unclear. Germline CDR1 is MDHEN and CDR2 is SYDVKM. The CDR3 length is 13 residues. Between the trimmed V and J ends, which lost 6 bases and 9 bases, there was a span of 18 bases.

As to this clone: This CDR3 is also generated by other DNA sequences in the sample. The chain links TRBV29-1 to TRBJ2-2; TRBD2 matches at 7 bases. The CDR3 runs 14 residues. Germline CDR1 SQVTM, CDR2 ANQGSEA. Trimming took 4 bases from V and 0 from J; bases not matched to a gene: 2. CDR3 in amino acids: CSVGLAANTGELFF. Here the CDR3 DNA reads TGCAGCGTTGGTCTAGCGGCGAACACCGGGGAGCTGTTTTTT.

The rearrangement links TRBV4-2 to TRBJ1-4, with TRBD1 identical over 7 bases. Trimming cost V 0 bases and J 8 bases; bases outside gene matches: 6. Germline V gene lookup returns CDR1 LGHNA and CDR2 YNFKEQ. This CDR3 is built from 15 residues. The CDR3 loop is CASSQESAQGEKLFF. The CDR3 DNA sequence: TGTGCCAGCAGCCAAGAGTCGGCACAGGGGGAAAAACTGTTTTTT.

This clone was seen many times. The V call is TRBV19, the J call TRBJ2-2, with 7 bases aligning to TRBD2. Germline lookup yields CDR1 LNHDA and CDR2 SQIVND (reference sequence). The V and J ends lost 7 bases and 7 bases, in that order; junction bases with no gene match: 12. This CDR3 contains 15 residues. The CDR3 reads CASTPSGRTGGELFF. CDR3 DNA sequence: TGTGCCAGTACGCCTAGCGGACGAACGGGCGGGGAGCTGTTTTTT.